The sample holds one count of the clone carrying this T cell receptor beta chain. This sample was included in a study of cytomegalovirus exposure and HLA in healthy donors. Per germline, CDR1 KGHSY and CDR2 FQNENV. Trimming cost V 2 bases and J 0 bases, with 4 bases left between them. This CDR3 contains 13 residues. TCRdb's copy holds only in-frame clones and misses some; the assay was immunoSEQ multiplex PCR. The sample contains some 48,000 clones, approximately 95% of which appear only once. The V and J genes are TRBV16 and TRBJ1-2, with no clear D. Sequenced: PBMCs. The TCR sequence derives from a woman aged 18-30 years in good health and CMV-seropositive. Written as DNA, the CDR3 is TGTGCCAGCAGCCAAACAGCTAACTATGGCTACACCTTC. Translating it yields CASSQTANYGYTF.